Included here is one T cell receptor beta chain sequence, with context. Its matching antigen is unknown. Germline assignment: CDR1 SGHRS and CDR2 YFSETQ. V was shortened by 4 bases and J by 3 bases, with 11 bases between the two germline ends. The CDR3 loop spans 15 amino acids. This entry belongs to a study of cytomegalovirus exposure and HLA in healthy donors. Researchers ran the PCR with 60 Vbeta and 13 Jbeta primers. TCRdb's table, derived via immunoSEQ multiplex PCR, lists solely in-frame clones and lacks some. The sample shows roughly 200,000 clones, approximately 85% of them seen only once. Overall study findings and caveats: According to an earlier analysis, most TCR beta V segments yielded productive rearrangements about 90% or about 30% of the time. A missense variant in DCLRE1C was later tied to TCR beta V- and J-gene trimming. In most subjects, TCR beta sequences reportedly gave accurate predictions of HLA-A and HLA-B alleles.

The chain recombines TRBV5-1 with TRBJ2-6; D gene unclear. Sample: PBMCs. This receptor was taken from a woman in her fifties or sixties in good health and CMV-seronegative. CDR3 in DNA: TGCGCCAGCAGCCTTGGAGACGGTGGGGCCAACGTCCTGACTTTC. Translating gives CASSLGDGGANVLTF.